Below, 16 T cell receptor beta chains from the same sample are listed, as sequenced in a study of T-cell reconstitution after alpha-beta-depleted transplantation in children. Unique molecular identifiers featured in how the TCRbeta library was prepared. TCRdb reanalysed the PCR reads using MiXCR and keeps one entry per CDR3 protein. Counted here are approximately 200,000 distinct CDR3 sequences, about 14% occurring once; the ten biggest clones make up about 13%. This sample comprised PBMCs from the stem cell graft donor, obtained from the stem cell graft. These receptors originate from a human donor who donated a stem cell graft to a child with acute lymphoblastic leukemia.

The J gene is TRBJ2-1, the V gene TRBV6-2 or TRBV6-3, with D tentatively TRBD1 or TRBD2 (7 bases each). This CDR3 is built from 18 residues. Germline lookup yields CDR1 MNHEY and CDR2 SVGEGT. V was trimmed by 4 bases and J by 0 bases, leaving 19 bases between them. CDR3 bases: TGTGCCAGCAGTTCCAGAACCCAGGGGGGGAGCTCCTACAATGAGCAGTTCTTC. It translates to CASSSRTQGGSSYNEQFF.

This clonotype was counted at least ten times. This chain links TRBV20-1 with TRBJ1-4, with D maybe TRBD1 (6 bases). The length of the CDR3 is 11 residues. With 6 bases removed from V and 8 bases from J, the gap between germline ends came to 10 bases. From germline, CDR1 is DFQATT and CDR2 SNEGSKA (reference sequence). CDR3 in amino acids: CSARGGEKLFF. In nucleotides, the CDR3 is TGCAGTGCCAGGGGCGGGGAAAAACTGTTTTTT.

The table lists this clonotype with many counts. Written as DNA, the CDR3 is TGCAGCGTTGTCTGGACAGGGGGCTTTCTGTTCTTC. The encoded protein is CSVVWTGGFLFF. This sequence joins TRBV29-1 and TRBJ2-1, with 11 bases lining up with TRBD1. The germline V gene has CDR1 SQVTM and CDR2 ANQGSEA. The J segment lost 15 bases and the V segment lost 4 bases, leaving 8 bases of the junction unmatched. This CDR3 is 12 amino acids long.

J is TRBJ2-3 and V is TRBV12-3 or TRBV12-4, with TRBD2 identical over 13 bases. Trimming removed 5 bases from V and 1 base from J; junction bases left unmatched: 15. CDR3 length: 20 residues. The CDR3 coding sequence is TGTGCCAGCAGTCCCCGGACTAGCGGGAGTTTGGGTTTAGGCACAGATACGCAGTATTTT. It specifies CASSPRTSGSLGLGTDTQYF.

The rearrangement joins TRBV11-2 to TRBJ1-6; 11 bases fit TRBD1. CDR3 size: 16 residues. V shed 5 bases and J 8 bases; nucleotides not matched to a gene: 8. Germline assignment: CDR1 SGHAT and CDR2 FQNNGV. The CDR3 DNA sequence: TGTGCCAGCAGCAAGAGGACAGGGGGCCGGGATTCACCCCTCCACTTT. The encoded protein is CASSKRTGGRDSPLHF.

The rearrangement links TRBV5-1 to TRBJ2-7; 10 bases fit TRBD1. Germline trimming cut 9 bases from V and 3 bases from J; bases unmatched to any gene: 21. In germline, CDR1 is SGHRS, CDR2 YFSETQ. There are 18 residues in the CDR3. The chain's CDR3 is CAIRGSPGQGKGFYEQYF. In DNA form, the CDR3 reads TGCGCCATCCGAGGGAGTCCGGGACAGGGGAAGGGATTCTACGAGCAGTACTTC.

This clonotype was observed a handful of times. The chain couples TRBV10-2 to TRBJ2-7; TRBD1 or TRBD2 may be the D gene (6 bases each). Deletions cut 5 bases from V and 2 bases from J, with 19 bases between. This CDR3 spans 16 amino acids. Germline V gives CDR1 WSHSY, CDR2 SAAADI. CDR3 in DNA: TGCGCCAGCAGTTCTACGGCGGGACACCTAACCTACGAGCAGTACTTC. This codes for CASSSTAGHLTYEQYF.

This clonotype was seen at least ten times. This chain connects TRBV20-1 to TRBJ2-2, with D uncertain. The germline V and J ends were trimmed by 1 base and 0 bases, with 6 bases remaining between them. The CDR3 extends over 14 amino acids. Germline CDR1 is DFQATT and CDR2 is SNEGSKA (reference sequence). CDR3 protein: CSARADPNTGELFF. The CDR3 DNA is TGCAGTGCTAGAGCAGACCCGAACACCGGGGAGCTGTTTTTT.

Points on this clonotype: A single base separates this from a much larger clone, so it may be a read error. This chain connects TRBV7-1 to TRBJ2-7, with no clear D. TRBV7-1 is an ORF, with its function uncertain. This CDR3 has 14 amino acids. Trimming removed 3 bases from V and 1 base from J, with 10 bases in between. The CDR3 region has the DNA TGTGCCAGCAGCTCTGGGCTGATGTCCTACGAGCAGTACTTC. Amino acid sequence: CASSSGLMSYEQYF.

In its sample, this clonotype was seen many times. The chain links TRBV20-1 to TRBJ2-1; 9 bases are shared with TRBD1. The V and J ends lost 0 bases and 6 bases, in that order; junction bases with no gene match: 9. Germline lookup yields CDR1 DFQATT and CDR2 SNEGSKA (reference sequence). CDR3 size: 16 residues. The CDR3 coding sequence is TGCAGTGCTAGAGAGCGTTGGGACAGGGAAGCCAATGAGCAGTTCTTC. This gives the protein CSARERWDREANEQFF.

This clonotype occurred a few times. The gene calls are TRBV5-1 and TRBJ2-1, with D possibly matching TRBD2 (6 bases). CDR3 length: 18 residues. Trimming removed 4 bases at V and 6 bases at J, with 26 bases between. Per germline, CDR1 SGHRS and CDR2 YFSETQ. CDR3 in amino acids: CASSHSLLATVGGNEQFF. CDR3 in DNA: TGCGCCAGCAGCCACTCCTTACTAGCCACAGTAGGTGGCAATGAGCAGTTCTTC.

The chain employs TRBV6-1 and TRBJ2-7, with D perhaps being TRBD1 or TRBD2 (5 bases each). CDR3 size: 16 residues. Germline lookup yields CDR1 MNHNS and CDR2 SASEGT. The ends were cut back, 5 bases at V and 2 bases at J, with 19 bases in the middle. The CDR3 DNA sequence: TGTGCCAGCAGTCCAACGTCGGGTGGGGGAACCTACGAGCAGTACTTC. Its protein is CASSPTSGGGTYEQYF.

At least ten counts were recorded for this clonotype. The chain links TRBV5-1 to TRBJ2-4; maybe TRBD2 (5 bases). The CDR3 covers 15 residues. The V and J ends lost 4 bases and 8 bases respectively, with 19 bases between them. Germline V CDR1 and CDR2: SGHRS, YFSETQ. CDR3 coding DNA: TGCGCCAGCAGCCTAACCGGGCCATTCGGGGACATTCAGTACTTC. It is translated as CASSLTGPFGDIQYF.

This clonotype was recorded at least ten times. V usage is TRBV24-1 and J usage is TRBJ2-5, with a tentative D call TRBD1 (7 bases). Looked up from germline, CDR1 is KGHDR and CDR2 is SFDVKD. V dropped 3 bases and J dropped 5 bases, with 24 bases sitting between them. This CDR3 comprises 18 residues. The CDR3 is CATSDPGRAGGRTETQYF. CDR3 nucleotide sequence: TGTGCCACCAGTGATCCCGGAAGAGCAGGGGGGCGTACGGAGACCCAGTACTTC.

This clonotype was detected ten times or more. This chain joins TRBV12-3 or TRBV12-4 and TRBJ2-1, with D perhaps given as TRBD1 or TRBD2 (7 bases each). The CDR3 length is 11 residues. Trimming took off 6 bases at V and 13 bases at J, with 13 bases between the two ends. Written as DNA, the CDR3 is TGTGCCAGCAGGGGAGGGACAGTACAGTTCTTC. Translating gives CASRGGTVQFF.

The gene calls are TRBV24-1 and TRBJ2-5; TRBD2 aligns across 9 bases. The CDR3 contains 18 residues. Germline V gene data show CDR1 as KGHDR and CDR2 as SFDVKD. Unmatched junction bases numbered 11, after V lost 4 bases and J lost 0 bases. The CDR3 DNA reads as TGTGCCACCAGTGAACAGGGTTCTAGCGGGGCGTACCAAGAGACCCAGTACTTC. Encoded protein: CATSEQGSSGAYQETQYF.